Each of the 24 T cell receptor beta chains below was sequenced from the same sample in a study of blood T cell repertoires in COVID-19. Only in-frame clones appear in the TCRdb table, and some are missing; sequencing was by immunoSEQ multiplex PCR. The sample holds around 460,000 clones; about 87% are singletons and the top ten take less than 0.95%. The sequencing input was peripheral blood. The source of these receptors is a man aged 18-30 years with COVID-19, enrolled during active disease.

The chain carries TRBV19 and TRBJ2-1; TRBD1 matches at 10 bases. V lost 4 bases and J lost 8; bases outside the gene matches: 11. The CDR3 runs 16 residues. The germline CDR1 and CDR2 sequences are LNHDA and SQIVND (reference sequence). CDR3 nucleotide sequence: TGTGCCAGTAGTAACTTACCGGGACAGGGGTTGCATGAGCAGTTCTTC. Translation: CASSNLPGQGLHEQFF.

This chain connects TRBV9 to TRBJ2-1; possibly TRBD1 for D (5 bases). Germline CDR1 reads SGDLS; CDR2 reads YYNGEE. The CDR3 runs 15 residues. The V and J ends lost 0 bases and 9 bases respectively, with 16 bases between them. The CDR3 nucleotides read TGTGCCAGCAGCGTAGGAAGGATAGCTACAGGTGAGCAGTTCTTC. Translating it yields CASSVGRIATGEQFF.

V gene TRBV7-9 combines with J gene TRBJ2-1; a possible D gene is TRBD2 (5 bases). V was cut by 8 bases and J by 7 bases, with 18 bases left in between. The germline V gene has CDR1 SEHNR and CDR2 FQNEAQ (reference sequence). This CDR3 is built from 14 residues. This CDR3 reads CASLALLGLNEQFF. CDR3 in DNA: TGTGCCAGCCTTGCCTTACTAGGTTTGAATGAGCAGTTCTTC.

The gene calls are TRBV2 and TRBJ1-2; 9 bases are shared with TRBD1. With V trimmed by 1 base and J by 7 bases, 7 bases remained unmatched. This CDR3 is built from 15 residues. Germline CDR1 reads SNHLY; CDR2 reads FYNNEI. CDR3 in amino acids: CASSEGTGDIGGYTF. CDR3 sequence (DNA): TGTGCCAGCAGTGAAGGGACAGGGGATATTGGTGGCTACACCTTC. The whole variable domain, filled in from reference TRBV2 and TRBJ1-2, reads EPEVTQTPSHQVTQMGQEVILRCVPISNHLYFYWYRQILGQKVEFLVSFYNNEISEKSEIFDDQFSVERPDGSNFTLKIRSTKLEDSAMYFCASSEGTGDIGGYTFGSGTRLTVV.

The V gene is TRBV2, the J gene TRBJ1-6; D perhaps matches TRBD1 (5 bases). The germline V gene has CDR1 SNHLY and CDR2 FYNNEI. This CDR3 contains 14 residues. Trimming took off 11 bases at V and 3 bases at J, with 14 bases between the two ends. The CDR3 reads CAGRLQDYNSPLHF. CDR3 bases: TGTGCCGGGCGGCTACAGGACTATAATTCACCCCTCCACTTT.

This clone was detected once. V gene TRBV7-9 combines with J gene TRBJ2-3; D not certain. This CDR3 contains 8 residues. Germline values: CDR1 SEHNR, CDR2 FQNEAQ (reference sequence). V gave up 6 bases and J gave up 14 bases, with 6 bases separating them. The chain's CDR3 is CASSPGYF. CDR3 coding DNA: TGTGCCAGCAGTCCGGGGTATTTT.

The V call is TRBV19, the J call TRBJ2-3, with 8 bases fitting TRBD2. CDR1 is LNHDA, CDR2 SQIVND, per germline (reference sequence). This CDR3 region has 15 residues. Unmatched junction bases numbered 9, after V lost 4 bases and J lost 6 bases. The CDR3, as DNA: TGTGCCAGTAGTAGGGGACTAGGGGAAGGCGATACGCAGTATTTT. Its translation is CASSRGLGEGDTQYF.

V is TRBV27 and J is TRBJ1-2, with 11 bases identical to TRBD1. V trimming: 3 bases; J trimming: 2 bases; junction bases outside the gene matches: 2. The CDR3 sequence is 15 residues long. Germline V lookup: CDR1 MNHEY, CDR2 SMNVEV (reference sequence). The CDR3 is CASSFGQGANYGYTF. CDR3 bases: TGTGCCAGCAGTTTCGGACAGGGGGCAAACTATGGCTACACCTTC.

The V gene is TRBV27, the J gene TRBJ2-3, with 13 bases fitting TRBD2. Germline V CDR1 and CDR2: MNHEY, SMNVEV (reference sequence). This CDR3 is 16 amino acids long. V shed 6 bases, J shed 4 bases, and the junction held 7 bases outside the gene matches. Here the CDR3 DNA reads TGTGCCAGCAGACTAACCGGGACTAGCGGGGCAGATACGCAGTATTTT. Translating gives CASRLTGTSGADTQYF.

Comment on this clone: One end of the junction does not line up with germline, which may come from a read error. This chain joins TRBV10-2 and TRBJ2-5; no reliable D call. The CDR3 runs to 13 residues. Looked up from germline, CDR1 is WSHSY and CDR2 is SAAADI. The CDR3 sequence: CANSEQIKETQYF. The CDR3 nucleotides read TGCGCCAACAGTGAACAGATTAAAGAGACCCAGTACTTC.

The J gene is TRBJ1-5, the V gene TRBV19; 7 nucleotides agree with TRBD1. The germline CDR1 and CDR2 sequences are LNHDA and SQIVND (reference sequence). Unmatched junction bases numbered 7, after V lost 8 bases and J lost 6 bases. The CDR3 has 13 amino acids. CDR3 DNA: TGTGCCAGTGATGCGACAGGGACTCAGCCCCAGCATTTT. This translates into CASDATGTQPQHF. Full variable domain (missing parts from reference TRBV19 and TRBJ1-5): DGGITQSPKYLFRKEGQNVTLSCEQNLNHDAMYWYRQDPGQGLRLIYYSQIVNDFQKGDIAEGYSVSREKKESFPLTVTSAQKNPTAFYLCASDATGTQPQHFGDGTRLSIL.

The chain is built from TRBV7-6 and TRBJ2-1; 11 nucleotides agree with TRBD2. The J segment lost 7 bases and the V segment lost 1 base, leaving 9 bases of the junction unmatched. This CDR3 region has 17 residues. Germline lookup yields CDR1 SGHVS and CDR2 FNYEAQ. As DNA, the CDR3 is TGTGCCAGCAGCTTAGTCCCCCTAGCGGGAGGAGGGAATGAGCAGTTCTTC. This gives the protein CASSLVPLAGGGNEQFF.

J is TRBJ2-7 and V is TRBV4-1; 8 positions agree with TRBD2. Trimming took 3 bases from V and 5 from J; bases not matched to a gene: 15. The V gene's germline CDR1 is MGHRA and CDR2 YSYEKL. This CDR3 contains 17 residues. The CDR3 region has the DNA TGCGCCAGCAGCCATCCCCGGAGGAGCGGGAGTCGGGACGAGCAGTACTTC. Its translation is CASSHPRRSGSRDEQYF.

This clone was recorded once. The V gene is TRBV10-3, the J gene TRBJ2-7; no clear D gene. The germline gives CDR1 ENHRY, CDR2 SYGVKD. Trimming pared 4 bases from V and 8 bases from J, leaving 21 bases between. This CDR3 is built from 15 residues. The chain's CDR3 is CAISVVGLMFAQQYF. CDR3 sequence (DNA): TGTGCCATCAGTGTAGTGGGCCTCATGTTTGCGCAGCAGTACTTC.

This clone has only a few counts. CDR3 bases: TGTGCCAGCACTAACCCGGGGGGCCTCGACACCGGGGAGCTGTTTTTT. This encodes CASTNPGGLDTGELFF. V is TRBV27 and J is TRBJ2-2; D is possibly TRBD2 (7 bases). V lost 7 bases and J lost 3, with 18 bases in between. CDR3 length: 16 residues. CDR1 and CDR2 from the germline V gene are MNHEY and SMNVEV (reference sequence).

The chain has TRBV25-1 and TRBJ2-2; D not resolved. Trimming removed 4 bases at V and 2 bases at J, with 5 bases between. CDR3 length: 13 residues. The germline CDR1 and CDR2 sequences are MGHDK and SYGVNS. The CDR3 loop reads CASSAVNTGELFF. DNA for the CDR3: TGTGCCAGCAGTGCCGTAAACACCGGGGAGCTGTTTTTT.

The V gene is TRBV10-3, the J gene TRBJ1-5, with D possibly matching TRBD1 (6 bases). CDR1 is ENHRY, CDR2 SYGVKD, per germline. The CDR3 covers 14 residues. The germline V and J ends were trimmed by 10 bases and 2 bases, with 15 bases remaining between them. For the CDR3, the DNA is TGTGCCAACATTCTACAGGGAGGCAATCAGCCCCAGCATTTT. Protein product: CANILQGGNQPQHF.

J is TRBJ2-5 and V is TRBV4-1; D is possibly TRBD2 (5 bases). Germline values: CDR1 MGHRA, CDR2 YSYEKL. V was cut by 3 bases and J by 1 base, with 12 bases left in between. The CDR3 loop spans 15 amino acids. CDR3: CASSHPEAPQETQYF. In nucleotides, the CDR3 is TGCGCCAGCAGCCATCCGGAGGCGCCCCAAGAGACCCAGTACTTC.

The chain is built from TRBV5-4 and TRBJ1-5; TRBD1 might be the D (5 bases). Germline assignment: CDR1 SGHNT and CDR2 YYREEE (reference sequence). The CDR3 runs 15 residues. Trimming pared 4 bases from V and 0 bases from J, leaving 11 bases between. This CDR3 reads CASSHGGDSNQPQHF. The CDR3 DNA reads TGTGCCAGCAGCCATGGGGGGGATAGCAATCAGCCCCAGCATTTT.

V and J are TRBV18 and TRBJ1-2; D possibly corresponds to TRBD1 (6 bases). V gave up 6 bases and J gave up 3 bases, with 14 bases separating them. CDR3 length: 14 amino acids. Per the germline V gene, CDR1 is KGHSH and CDR2 is LQKENI. The CDR3 sequence: CASSHGQGHYGYTF. CDR3 nucleotide sequence: TGTGCCAGCTCTCACGGTCAGGGGCACTATGGCTACACCTTC.

The chain has TRBV6-5 and TRBJ1-3; D is unresolved. The V and J ends lost 2 bases and 0 bases respectively, with 8 bases between them. The CDR3 loop spans 15 amino acids. CDR1 MNHEY and CDR2 SVGAGI come from the germline V gene. CDR3 residues: CASSYRTGSGNTIYF. The CDR3 coding sequence is TGTGCCAGCAGTTACAGAACCGGCTCTGGAAACACCATATATTTT.

The rearrangement uses TRBV7-9 and TRBJ2-1; 10 bases are a match to TRBD2. The CDR3 is 16 residues long. V was pared by 5 bases and J by 4 bases, with 8 bases of the junction left unmatched. Germline lookup yields CDR1 SEHNR and CDR2 FQNEAQ (reference sequence). The CDR3: CASSPIAGGTYNEQFF. For the CDR3, the DNA is TGTGCCAGCAGCCCAATAGCGGGAGGAACTTACAATGAGCAGTTCTTC.

This clone is a singleton in its sample. The chain couples TRBV2 to TRBJ2-7; TRBD2 matches at 13 bases. This CDR3 is 17 amino acids long. After removal of 0 bases from V and 1 base from J, the junction contained 3 bases not matched to a gene. Germline assignment: CDR1 SNHLY and CDR2 FYNNEI. The CDR3 coding sequence is TGTGCCAGCAGTGAAGCGGGACTAGCGGGAAAGTCCTACGAGCAGTACTTC. Translation: CASSEAGLAGKSYEQYF.

The chain couples TRBV5-5 to TRBJ1-4, with no clear D. Germline loops: CDR1 SGHKS, CDR2 YYEKEE (reference sequence). This CDR3 is 15 amino acids long. V shed 2 bases and J shed 0 bases, with 8 bases lying between them. The CDR3 DNA follows: TGTGCCAGCAGCTTCCTGTCCGCAACTAATGAAAAACTGTTTTTT. This encodes CASSFLSATNEKLFF.